A selection of T cell receptor beta chains follows, all from one sample in a study of blood T cell repertoires in COVID-19. The repertoire was sequenced with immunoSEQ multiplex PCR; TCRdb's copy has only in-frame clones and lacks some. The repertoire consists of approximately 74,000 clones, with approximately 80% occurring once and the leading ten covering 2.5%. Sequencing input: peripheral blood. All receptors derive from an elderly man with active or convalescent COVID-19. Both conserved end residues are part of each CDR3. The D gene is left open where the match is weak. Where a row states a size, it is once, few, many or the class of an expanded clone; other rows omit it.

TRBV12-3/TRBV12-4	TRBJ1-2	-	-	CASSPLLYGYTF	TGTGCCAGCAGCCCCCTATTGTATGGCTACACCTTC
TRBV7-8	TRBJ2-7	TRBD2	-	CASSRAGGSSYEQYF	TGTGCCAGCAGCCGAGCGGGGGGGAGCTCCTACGAGCAGTACTTC
TRBV6-6	TRBJ2-2	-	-	CASSYQGLQNTGELFF	TGTGCCAGCAGTTACCAAGGACTACAGAACACCGGGGAGCTGTTTTTT
TRBV21-1	TRBJ1-3	-	once	CAGGGCSPSKNTIYF	TGTGCCGGCGGAGGGTGCAGCCCGTCTAAAAACACCATATATTTT
TRBV30	TRBJ1-6	TRBD1	-	CAWTAETGHNSPLHF	TGTGCCTGGACCGCCGAGACAGGGCATAATTCACCCCTCCACTTT
TRBV7-6	TRBJ2-7	TRBD1	-	CASSLWSTGYGRYEQYF	TGTGCCAGCAGCTTGTGGTCGACAGGGTATGGGCGTTACGAGCAGTACTTC
TRBV6-5	TRBJ2-1	TRBD1	-	CASSRGTGVSNEQFF	TGTGCCAGCAGTCGAGGGACAGGGGTTTCCAATGAGCAGTTCTTC
TRBV21-1	TRBJ2-3	-	-	CASSKAGPPGTTLVDTQYF	TGTGCCAGCAGCAAAGCCGGGCCGCCCGGGACTACGTTGGTAGATACGCAGTATTTT
TRBV20-1	TRBJ2-5	TRBD1	-	CSASYRGVETQYF	TGCAGTGCTAGTTACAGGGGGGTAGAGACCCAGTACTTC
TRBV5-1	TRBJ2-1	-	-	CASSFVADEQFF	TGCGCCAGCAGCTTTGTGGCGGATGAGCAGTTCTTC
TRBV24-1	TRBJ2-7	-	-	CATSEQGGPYEQYF	TGTGCCACCAGTGAGCAGGGGGGTCCCTACGAGCAGTACTTC
TRBV9	TRBJ2-7	-	-	CASSVGLERYEQYF	TGTGCCAGCAGCGTAGGCCTAGAGCGGTACGAGCAGTACTTC
TRBV11-2	TRBJ2-1	-	-	CASSLYLPEANPYYNEQFF	TGTGCCAGCAGCTTATACCTCCCGGAAGCGAACCCTTACTACAATGAGCAGTTCTTC
TRBV21-1	TRBJ2-7	-	-	CASSKDTTGHTYEQYF	TGTGCCAGCAGCAAAGACACTACAGGGCACACCTACGAGCAGTACTTC
TRBV3-1/TRBV3-2	TRBJ1-4	-	-	CASSQDRGRAAANEKLFF	TGTGCCAGCAGCCAAGATCGGGGAAGAGCGGCAGCTAATGAAAAACTGTTTTTT
TRBV6-5	TRBJ1-5	-	-	CASSRTIQGSQPQHF	TGTGCCAGCAGTCGTACTATACAGGGTAGTCAGCCCCAGCATTTT
TRBV7-2	TRBJ2-1	-	-	CASSLAGGEQFF	TGTGCCAGCAGCTTAGCGGGGGGTGAGCAGTTCTTC
TRBV7-2	TRBJ2-7	-	once	CASSARDWGSYEQYF	TGTGCCAGCAGCGCCCGGGACTGGGGCTCCTACGAGCAGTACTTC
TRBV6-6	TRBJ1-1	-	-	CASSNRPGSTEAFF	TGTGCCAGCAGTAACCGACCGGGGAGCACTGAAGCTTTCTTT
TRBV4-2	TRBJ2-3	-	-	CASSRSGYTDTQYF	TGTGCCAGCAGCCGGTCGGGATACACAGATACGCAGTATTTT
TRBV6-5	TRBJ2-1	-	-	CASSYSGVNGAEQFF	TGTGCCAGCAGTTACTCCGGCGTTAATGGGGCTGAGCAGTTCTTC
TRBV19	TRBJ1-5	-	once	CASRGAGSNQPQHF	TGTGCCAGTAGGGGTGCAGGGTCCAATCAGCCCCAGCATTTT
TRBV28	TRBJ2-7	TRBD2	-	CASTPSSGTYEQYF	TGTGCCAGCACCCCGAGTAGCGGGACTTACGAGCAGTACTTC
TRBV7-9	TRBJ1-1	-	-	CASSLGGEGTEAFF	TGTGCCAGCAGCTTAGGGGGAGAGGGTACTGAAGCTTTCTTT
TRBV29-1	TRBJ2-5	-	-	CSARLRGGETQYF	TGCAGCGCAAGGCTGAGGGGGGGGGAGACCCAGTACTTC